These 19 T cell receptor beta chains were sequenced from one sample in a study of neurological immune-mediated disorders (dated by TCRdb to about 2019). This specimen's time point label, interpreted: longitudinal time-point 2. Library method: 5' RACE. TCRdb records Illumina HiSeq 2500 as the sequencer. The public reads were quality trimmed at Q25 with fastp and then assembled into clones with MiXCR by TCRdb, keeping productive beta chains. A single entry per CDR3 protein holds the most common genes and DNA from its merged rows. This sample has some 80,000 distinct CDR3 sequences in its table, and 5.5% to 6.5% of those were observed once. The ten largest clones represent 7.9% of the sample. What was sequenced was PBMCs. These receptors originate from a woman aged 55 to 70 with multiple sclerosis.

There are many counts of this clonotype. The CDR3 coding sequence is TGCGCCAGCAGCTTGGCGAGGGGTTCCGGCACTGAAGCTTTCTTT. It is translated as CASSLARGSGTEAFF. The chain recombines TRBV5-1 with TRBJ1-1; TRBD1 is a possible D gene (5 bases). Trimming removed 0 bases from V and 4 bases from J, with 13 bases in between. Germline values: CDR1 SGHRS, CDR2 YFSETQ. This CDR3 spans 15 amino acids.

The sample holds many counts of this clonotype. The rearrangement joins TRBV5-1 to TRBJ2-1; D ambiguous. The length of the CDR3 is 18 residues. V was trimmed by 2 bases and J by 0 bases, leaving 18 bases between them. Germline V gene lookup returns CDR1 SGHRS and CDR2 YFSETQ. CDR3 bases: TGCGCCAGCAGCTTCCCAAGACTGAAACTGAGCTCCTACAATGAGCAGTTCTTC. It translates to CASSFPRLKLSSYNEQFF.

This clonotype was recorded many times. The V gene is TRBV18, the J gene TRBJ1-1; tentatively, D is TRBD1 (6 bases). CDR1 and CDR2 from the germline V gene are KGHSH and LQKENI. This CDR3 region has 16 residues. Trimming removed 0 bases at V and 4 bases at J, with 15 bases between. The DNA for the CDR3 is TGTGCCAGCTCACCACCCAACAGGGATTCTACCACTGAAGCTTTCTTT. Encoded protein: CASSPPNRDSTTEAFF.

Many counts were recorded for this clonotype. The V call is TRBV29-1, the J call TRBJ2-3; possible D gene TRBD2, 5 bases. CDR1 is SQVTM and CDR2 is ANQGSEA in the germline V gene. The CDR3 loop spans 13 amino acids. Trimming left V 3 bases short and J 6 bases short, with 13 bases between. CDR3 sequence: CSVDLRGQDTQYF. CDR3 coding DNA: TGCAGCGTTGATCTGAGAGGGCAGGATACGCAGTATTTT.

This clonotype appeared many times. The chain has TRBV7-6 and TRBJ2-1; 8 bases map to TRBD2. The trim removed 2 bases at V and 6 bases at J, leaving 6 bases unmatched. The CDR3 is 15 amino acids. CDR1 is SGHVS and CDR2 is FNYEAQ in the germline V gene. CDR3 region: CASSLYGGGTNEQFF. CDR3 bases: TGTGCCAGCAGCTTATACGGCGGGGGGACCAATGAGCAGTTCTTC.

This clonotype was detected ten times or more. The genes are TRBV12-3 or TRBV12-4 and TRBJ1-5, with D perhaps matching TRBD1 (6 bases). V was pared by 6 bases and J by 7 bases, with 19 bases between. CDR3 length: 15 residues. The CDR3 region has the DNA TGTGCCAGCAGCCCCTCGGGGGTGGGGGGCCAGCCCCAGCATTTT. Its translation is CASSPSGVGGQPQHF.

This clonotype came up many times. The chain has TRBV5-1 and TRBJ2-6; D remains unclear. The CDR3 extends over 14 amino acids. Per the germline V gene, CDR1 is SGHRS and CDR2 is YFSETQ. V lost 2 bases to trimming and J lost 2 bases, with 5 bases between them. As DNA, the CDR3 is TGCGCCAGCAGCTTAACCCCTGGGGCCAACGTCCTGACTTTC. This sequence encodes CASSLTPGANVLTF.

The chain employs TRBV7-2 and TRBJ2-5; 7 nucleotides agree with TRBD2. V trimming: 5 bases; J trimming: 7 bases; junction bases outside the gene matches: 13. The CDR3 totals 15 residues. The germline V gene has CDR1 SGHTA and CDR2 FQGNSA. The CDR3: CASSPDRDYPRTQYF. The DNA for the CDR3 is TGTGCCAGCAGCCCGGACCGGGACTACCCCCGGACCCAGTACTTC.

This clonotype was seen repeatedly, ten times or more. The rearrangement uses TRBV20-1 and TRBJ1-1; D call uncertain. Trimming shortened V by 6 bases and J by 0 bases, and 11 bases separated the two germline ends. From germline, CDR1 is DFQATT and CDR2 SNEGSKA (reference sequence). The CDR3 totals 13 residues. The CDR3 bases are TGCAGTGCCCTGCACAGTATGAACACTGAAGCTTTCTTT. This translates into CSALHSMNTEAFF.

This clonotype showed up many times. V gene TRBV4-2 combines with J gene TRBJ1-1; D unclear. The germline V gene has CDR1 LGHNA and CDR2 YNFKEQ. The CDR3 consists of 17 residues. Trimming shortened V by 1 base and J by 0 bases, and 15 bases separated the two germline ends. CDR3 DNA sequence: TGTGCCAGCAGCCAAGGAGGTGGGTTTGGCATGAACACTGAAGCTTTCTTT. Its protein is CASSQGGGFGMNTEAFF.

This clonotype was seen ten or more times. The chain carries TRBV12-3 or TRBV12-4 and TRBJ1-5; no firm D call. CDR3 length: 14 residues. V was cut by 8 bases and J by 0 bases, with 11 bases left in between. The DNA of the CDR3 is TGTGCCAGCCAAGCCACAGTTAGCAATCAGCCCCAGCATTTT. Translated, it gives CASQATVSNQPQHF.

This clonotype appeared many times. The V and J genes are TRBV15 and TRBJ2-1; 7 nucleotides match TRBD1. Trimming removed 7 bases from V and 6 bases from J; junction bases left unmatched: 18. This CDR3 has 17 residues. Germline CDR1 is LNHNV and CDR2 is YYDKDF (reference sequence). In nucleotides, the CDR3 is TGTGCCACCACCCCGGGAAGGACAGGAAGGGGGTCCAATGAGCAGTTCTTC. Translating it yields CATTPGRTGRGSNEQFF.

This clonotype was counted many times. The chain uses TRBV29-1 and TRBJ1-5; tentatively, D is TRBD1 (6 bases). This CDR3 contains 16 residues. V dropped 5 bases and J dropped 3 bases, with 20 bases sitting between them. Per the germline V gene, CDR1 is SQVTM and CDR2 is ANQGSEA. The DNA of the CDR3 is TGCAGCGTTTCTAGCAGGGTGGGGGCGGACAATCAGCCCCAGCATTTT. Protein product: CSVSSRVGADNQPQHF.

There are many counts of this clonotype. The V and J genes are TRBV7-2 and TRBJ2-4; 10 bases match TRBD1. The CDR3 totals 15 residues. Trimming took 3 bases from V and 6 from J; bases not matched to a gene: 5. Germline assignment: CDR1 SGHTA and CDR2 FQGNSA. For the CDR3, the DNA is TGTGCCAGCAGCTTTGACAGGGGGCTAGGAAACATTCAGTACTTC. Translation: CASSFDRGLGNIQYF.

This clonotype was seen many times. The chain joins TRBV20-1 to TRBJ1-2; the match to TRBD1 covers 12 bases. Germline V gene lookup returns CDR1 DFQATT and CDR2 SNEGSKA (reference sequence). This CDR3 is built from 16 residues. J was trimmed by 6 bases and V by 0 bases; bases with no gene match: 8. The chain's CDR3 is CSARDFKGQGAHGYTF. Here the CDR3 DNA reads TGCAGTGCTAGAGATTTCAAGGGACAGGGGGCGCATGGCTACACCTTC.

At least ten counts were recorded for this clonotype. The chain carries TRBV20-1 and TRBJ2-6, with a weak D call TRBD2 (5 bases). The CDR3 spans 14 residues. Deletions cut 5 bases from V and 5 bases from J, with 13 bases between. Looked up from germline, CDR1 is DFQATT and CDR2 is SNEGSKA (reference sequence). CDR3 sequence: CSAPPGTRANVLTF. Here the CDR3 DNA reads TGCAGTGCTCCCCCGGGAACACGGGCCAACGTCCTGACTTTC.

In this sample, this clonotype turned up many times. The chain combines TRBV28 with TRBJ1-1; no firm D call. Per germline, CDR1 MDHEN and CDR2 SYDVKM. The CDR3 has 15 residues. V lost 6 bases, J lost 1 base, and 15 bases lay in between. CDR3 nucleotides: TGTGCCAGCAGACTACCGGGAGCCGCGAACACTGAAGCTTTCTTT. Its translation: CASRLPGAANTEAFF.

This clonotype was counted ten times or more. The chain links TRBV11-2 to TRBJ1-2; D is perhaps TRBD1 (6 bases). The CDR3 runs to 17 residues. Germline CDR1 and CDR2: SGHAT and FQNNGV. The ends were cut back, 7 bases at V and 8 bases at J, with 29 bases in the middle. The CDR3 region is CASIIQGSRGLRGGYTF. The CDR3 DNA reads TGTGCCAGCATCATACAAGGGAGCAGGGGACTTCGGGGGGGCTACACCTTC. Filled out from reference TRBV11-2 and TRBJ1-2, the complete variable domain reads EAGVAQSPRYKIIEKRQSVAFWCNPISGHATLYWYQQILGQGPKLLIQFQNNGVVDDSQLPKDRFSAERLKGVDSTLKIQPAKLEDSAVYLCASIIQGSRGLRGGYTFGSGTRLTVV.

Ten or more counts support this clonotype. This chain connects TRBV6-5 to TRBJ2-4; 7 positions match TRBD1. The V gene end was trimmed by 2 bases and the J gene end by 0 bases; junction bases not matched to a gene: 1. This CDR3 contains 15 residues. Germline V gene sequence: CDR1 MNHEY, CDR2 SVGAGI. CDR3 coding DNA: TGTGCCAGCAGTTACAGGGACAGAGCCAAAAACATTCAGTACTTC. Amino acid sequence: CASSYRDRAKNIQYF.